Following are 32 T cell receptor beta chains from one sample sequenced in a study of human T cells and chemical hapten exposure. This sample's time point: patch test 1, 2 weeks after DPC sensitization. Indicated treatment: therapeutic diphenylcyclopropenone sensitization with weekly scalp DPC. TCRdb processed the RACE reads anew with MiXCR; each CDR3 protein has one entry. The repertoire holds about 99,000 distinct CDR3 sequences, 9.5% to 15% seen once, with approximately 2% in the top ten. Material: whole blood, obtained in connection with sensitization to the hapten diphenylcyclopropenone (DPC). These receptors were collected from a woman aged 40 to 50 with alopecia areata. Some clones in this sample may be carry-over from other donors' samples.

J is TRBJ2-5 and V is TRBV28; 7 nucleotides agree with TRBD1. CDR3 size: 15 residues. V shed 6 bases, J shed 4 bases, and the junction held 11 bases outside the gene matches. Germline V gene data show CDR1 as MDHEN and CDR2 as SYDVKM. The CDR3 reads CASRYSSRQGETQYF. The CDR3 nucleotides are TGTGCCAGCAGATACTCCAGCCGACAGGGAGAGACCCAGTACTTC.

This chain joins TRBV6-5 and TRBJ2-3, with 7 bases lining up with TRBD2. Germline V gene sequence: CDR1 MNHEY, CDR2 SVGAGI. This CDR3 is 17 amino acids long. The junction had 8 bases not matched to a gene; V was cut back by 0 bases and J by 2 bases. The CDR3 loop is CASSYSASGRFTDTQYF. CDR3 sequence (DNA): TGTGCCAGCAGTTACTCGGCTAGCGGCCGTTTCACAGATACGCAGTATTTT.

The chain recombines TRBV11-1 with TRBJ2-5; no clear D. Germline V gene sequence: CDR1 SGHAT, CDR2 FQDESV (reference sequence). The CDR3 is 12 residues long. Trimming shortened V by 3 bases and J by 1 base, and 3 bases separated the two germline ends. CDR3 nucleotides: TGTGCCAGCAGCTTCGCCCAAGAGACCCAGTACTTC. Its translation: CASSFAQETQYF.

The rearrangement links TRBV11-2 to TRBJ2-3, with D hard to call. CDR1 and CDR2 (germline): SGHAT, FQNNGV. The CDR3 contains 14 residues. Trimming removed 6 bases at V and 4 bases at J, with 14 bases between. CDR3 DNA sequence: TGTGCCAGCAGTCCCTCTTGGGCCTCAGATACGCAGTATTTT. The encoded protein is CASSPSWASDTQYF. The full variable domain, its missing parts supplied by reference TRBV11-2 and TRBJ2-3, is EAGVAQSPRYKIIEKRQSVAFWCNPISGHATLYWYQQILGQGPKLLIQFQNNGVVDDSQLPKDRFSAERLKGVDSTLKIQPAKLEDSAVYLCASSPSWASDTQYFGPGTRLTVL.

The chain combines TRBV27 with TRBJ2-7, with 10 bases that match TRBD1. Germline V CDR1 and CDR2: MNHEY, SMNVEV (reference sequence). CDR3 size: 13 residues. V lost 5 bases to trimming and J lost 5 bases; unmatched junction nucleotides: 3. CDR3 loop: CASSRQGAHEQYF. CDR3 DNA: TGTGCCAGCAGTCGACAGGGGGCCCACGAGCAGTACTTC.

In this sample, this clonotype turned up many times. The V call is TRBV18, the J call TRBJ2-1; TRBD2 matches at 12 bases. CDR1 and CDR2 from the germline V gene are KGHSH and LQKENI. The CDR3 consists of 16 residues. The trim removed 0 bases at V and 9 bases at J, leaving 6 bases unmatched. This CDR3 is CASSPPSTSGRSEQFF. The CDR3 coding sequence is TGTGCCAGCTCACCACCGTCAACTAGCGGGAGGAGTGAGCAGTTCTTC.

This clonotype was detected a few times. The chain has TRBV6-2 or TRBV6-3 and TRBJ2-1; D is perhaps TRBD1 (5 bases). The CDR3 is 13 residues long. Trimming stripped 3 bases from V and 4 bases from J, with 7 bases between. Germline V lookup: CDR1 MNHEY, CDR2 SVGEGT. This CDR3 is CASSYSGYNEQFF. CDR3 sequence (DNA): TGTGCCAGCAGTTATTCAGGGTACAATGAGCAGTTCTTC.

The genes are TRBV14 and TRBJ2-1; D is ambiguous. Trimming shortened V by 3 bases and J by 9 bases, and 15 bases separated the two germline ends. Germline-derived CDR1 and CDR2 are SGHDN and FVKESK. The CDR3 loop spans 14 amino acids. The CDR3 sequence: CASSQSGTLREQFF. DNA for the CDR3: TGTGCCAGCAGCCAGTCCGGAACGCTCCGTGAGCAGTTCTTC.

V usage is TRBV2 and J usage is TRBJ2-6; D remains unclear. Trimming cost V 2 bases and J 4 bases, with 6 bases left between them. The CDR3 is made up of 14 amino acids. Germline V lookup: CDR1 SNHLY, CDR2 FYNNEI. As DNA, the CDR3 is TGTGCCAGCAGTGAATCGAGGGGGGCCAACGTCCTGACTTTC. It encodes CASSESRGANVLTF.

J is TRBJ2-7 and V is TRBV6-5, with TRBD2 identical over 13 bases. With 4 bases clipped from V and 4 bases from J, the junction kept 4 bases outside the gene matches. CDR3 length: 15 amino acids. CDR1 is MNHEY, CDR2 SVGAGI, per germline. The CDR3 here is CASSSPTSGRYEQYF. The CDR3 DNA follows: TGTGCCAGCAGTTCCCCGACTAGCGGGAGGTACGAGCAGTACTTC.

This clonotype appeared many times. The chain is built from TRBV7-9 and TRBJ2-5; 11 nucleotides align to TRBD2. Germline CDR1 and CDR2: SEHNR and FQNEAQ (reference sequence). V lost 6 bases, J lost 4 bases, and 4 bases stayed unmatched. The CDR3 has 14 residues. The DNA for the CDR3 is TGTGCCAGCAGAGGGACTAGCGGAGGAGAGACCCAGTACTTC. Its protein product is CASRGTSGGETQYF.

The chain joins TRBV20-1 to TRBJ2-3, with D possibly matching TRBD1 (5 bases). V was cut by 6 bases and J by 1 base, with 11 bases left in between. This CDR3 is 13 amino acids long. Germline V gene data show CDR1 as DFQATT and CDR2 as SNEGSKA (reference sequence). The CDR3 region is CSARVWGTDTQYF. DNA of the CDR3: TGCAGTGCCAGGGTGTGGGGCACAGATACGCAGTATTTT.

This clonotype was counted between two and nine times. The chain combines TRBV4-2 with TRBJ2-2, with a tentative D call TRBD1 (6 bases). The CDR3 runs 20 residues. Germline V gives CDR1 LGHNA, CDR2 YNFKEQ. V was pared by 4 bases and J by 1 base, with 25 bases between. The CDR3 DNA follows: TGTGCCAGCAGCCTTGACGCAATCAGGAGGACAGCCTTGAACACCGGGGAGCTGTTTTTT. Translating it yields CASSLDAIRRTALNTGELFF.

This clonotype was observed a few times. The V gene is TRBV7-2, the J gene TRBJ2-1, with 8 bases matching TRBD2. CDR1 is SGHTA, CDR2 FQGNSA, per germline. V lost 6 bases, J lost 1 base, and 11 bases stayed unmatched. The CDR3 has 17 amino acids. The CDR3 protein is CASRPPRGGVSYNEQFF. The CDR3 DNA reads as TGTGCCAGCAGGCCTCCCCGGGGGGGAGTGTCCTACAATGAGCAGTTCTTC.

V is TRBV7-2 and J is TRBJ2-7; 9 nucleotides align to TRBD2. Germline V gene sequence: CDR1 SGHTA, CDR2 FQGNSA. This CDR3 has 14 amino acids. V shed 6 bases and J 5 bases; nucleotides not matched to a gene: 8. The CDR3 sequence: CASRVAGVSNEQYF. In DNA form, the CDR3 reads TGTGCCAGCAGAGTAGCGGGGGTGAGCAACGAGCAGTACTTC.

This clonotype has only a few counts. The gene calls are TRBV29-1 and TRBJ1-1, with a possible D match to TRBD1 (5 bases). V gave up 7 bases and J gave up 1 base, with 13 bases separating them. Looked up from germline, CDR1 is SQVTM and CDR2 is ANQGSEA. The length of the CDR3 is 13 residues. This CDR3 is CSGGAQKNTEAFF. As DNA, the CDR3 is TGCAGCGGAGGGGCTCAGAAGAACACTGAAGCTTTCTTT.

This clonotype was seen only a few times. The gene calls are TRBV9 and TRBJ2-3; 9 bases line up with TRBD2. The CDR3 sequence is 15 residues long. The V and J ends lost 0 bases and 4 bases, in that order; junction bases with no gene match: 3. CDR1 and CDR2 (germline): SGDLS, YYNGEE. The DNA of the CDR3 is TGTGCCAGCAGCGTAGTGGCGGGAGGGGCAGATACGCAGTATTTT. This encodes CASSVVAGGADTQYF.

This clonotype was recorded a few times. The chain couples TRBV29-1 to TRBJ2-4, with TRBD1 as a possible D gene (5 bases). Trimming removed 4 bases from V and 5 bases from J, with 9 bases in between. Germline V CDR1 and CDR2: SQVTM, ANQGSEA. The CDR3 length is 12 residues. CDR3 sequence: CSVAAGQNIQYF. Here the CDR3 DNA reads TGCAGCGTTGCGGCAGGGCAAAACATTCAGTACTTC.

The chain joins TRBV11-3 to TRBJ1-2; TRBD1 might be the D (6 bases). The germline CDR1 and CDR2 sequences are SGHNT and YENEEA. The CDR3 contains 15 residues. V shed 5 bases and J shed 5 bases, with 18 bases lying between them. The CDR3 loop is CASSLRGLPLYGYTF. CDR3 coding DNA: TGTGCCAGCAGCCTCCGGGGGCTCCCCCTATATGGCTACACCTTC.

This rearrangement joins TRBV10-3 to TRBJ2-5, with D possibly matching TRBD2 (6 bases). Germline values: CDR1 ENHRY, CDR2 SYGVKD. The CDR3 is made up of 15 amino acids. V lost 10 bases and J lost 2, with 20 bases in between. This CDR3 reads CASGATGRQQETQYF. As DNA, the CDR3 is TGTGCCAGCGGGGCCACTGGGCGTCAGCAAGAGACCCAGTACTTC.

There are a few counts of this clonotype. The chain uses TRBV7-9 and TRBJ2-2, with TRBD1 identical over 7 bases. Germline CDR1 and CDR2: SEHNR and FQNEAQ (reference sequence). The V gene end was trimmed by 5 bases and the J gene end by 4 bases; junction bases not matched to a gene: 7. CDR3 length: 15 residues. The CDR3 bases are TGTGCCAGCAGCCCCTGGACAGGATCCACCGGGGAGCTGTTTTTT. Translated: CASSPWTGSTGELFF.

J is TRBJ1-1 and V is TRBV15; 11 nucleotides line up with TRBD1. Germline V gives CDR1 LNHNV, CDR2 YYDKDF (reference sequence). The CDR3 length is 16 residues. Germline trimming cut 1 base from V and 4 bases from J; bases unmatched to any gene: 5. CDR3 protein: CATSRGLGQGATEAFF. The DNA of the CDR3 is TGTGCCACCAGCAGAGGATTAGGACAGGGGGCCACTGAAGCTTTCTTT.

This clonotype was picked up many times. The chain combines TRBV12-3 or TRBV12-4 with TRBJ2-1, with TRBD2 matching 9 bases. J was trimmed by 1 base and V by 7 bases; bases with no gene match: 5. The CDR3 is 15 amino acids. CDR3 region: CASTISGRSYNEQFF. The CDR3 coding sequence is TGTGCCAGCACCATTAGCGGGAGATCCTACAATGAGCAGTTCTTC.

In this sample, this clonotype turned up many times. The V gene is TRBV4-3, the J gene TRBJ1-1; D is unresolved. Germline V CDR1 and CDR2: LGHNA, YSLEER. The CDR3 is 15 residues long. The ends were cut back, 5 bases at V and 1 base at J, with 14 bases in the middle. The CDR3 spells CASSSRAMGNTEAFF. The CDR3 DNA reads TGCGCCAGCAGCTCCCGAGCGATGGGGAACACTGAAGCTTTCTTT.

The CDR3 spells CSVASGDTQYF. The CDR3 DNA reads as TGCAGCGTTGCCAGCGGGGATACGCAGTATTTT. This sequence joins TRBV29-1 and TRBJ2-3; TRBD2 might be the D (6 bases). This CDR3 has 11 amino acids. Germline V gene data show CDR1 as SQVTM and CDR2 as ANQGSEA. V lost 4 bases and J lost 6, with 8 bases in between.

This clonotype was seen more than once but under ten times. This rearrangement joins TRBV7-3 to TRBJ1-6; 11 bases are a match to TRBD1. CDR1 is SGHTA, CDR2 FQGTGA, per germline. Losses at the gene ends were 5 bases for V and 8 bases for J; bases not matched to a gene: 5. This CDR3 spans 15 amino acids. CDR3 protein: CASSLGQGDYSPLHF. CDR3 DNA sequence: TGTGCCAGCAGCCTGGGACAGGGGGATTATTCACCCCTCCACTTT.

This sequence joins TRBV7-2 and TRBJ2-1; 12 bases are a match to TRBD2. This CDR3 spans 15 amino acids. V dropped 6 bases and J dropped 6; count of bases not matched to a gene: 6. CDR1 SGHTA and CDR2 FQGNSA come from the germline V gene. Here the CDR3 DNA reads TGTGCCAGCAGGCACACTAGCGGGAGGAGCAATGAGCAGTTCTTC. The encoded protein is CASRHTSGRSNEQFF.

This clonotype was detected a few times. The CDR3 protein is CAISDGSHHRHYEQYF. The CDR3 bases are TGTGCCATCAGTGATGGGAGTCACCACCGCCACTACGAGCAGTACTTC. The gene calls are TRBV10-3 and TRBJ2-7, with TRBD2 as a possible D gene (5 bases). CDR3 length: 16 amino acids. V lost 3 bases, J lost 3 bases, and 18 bases lay in between. From germline, CDR1 is ENHRY and CDR2 SYGVKD.

The sample holds a few counts of this clonotype. This chain links TRBV7-2 with TRBJ2-1; TRBD1 agrees at 10 bases. V trimming: 5 bases; J trimming: 8 bases; junction bases outside the gene matches: 15. Per the germline V gene, CDR1 is SGHTA and CDR2 is FQGNSA. The CDR3 has 17 amino acids. CDR3 in amino acids: CASSSPSGQGSMDEQFF. The CDR3 DNA follows: TGTGCCAGCAGCAGCCCCTCGGGACAGGGGTCTATGGATGAGCAGTTCTTC.

The V and J genes are TRBV28 and TRBJ1-5, with TRBD1 matching over 9 bases. The CDR3 contains 17 residues. Unmatched junction bases numbered 8, after V lost 5 bases and J lost 0 bases. Germline values: CDR1 MDHEN, CDR2 SYDVKM. CDR3 DNA sequence: TGTGCCAGCAGTGGGGGACAGGGAGCCTATAGCAATCAGCCCCAGCATTTT. Its translation is CASSGGQGAYSNQPQHF.

V usage is TRBV12-3 or TRBV12-4 and J usage is TRBJ1-5; no clear D. The CDR3 loop spans 13 amino acids. V lost 3 bases and J 6 bases, leaving 9 bases between the germline ends. The chain's CDR3 is CASSFSSGQPQHF. The CDR3 bases are TGTGCCAGCAGTTTCTCGAGCGGTCAGCCCCAGCATTTT.

There are a few counts of this clonotype. The gene calls are TRBV20-1 and TRBJ1-5, with D hard to call. The CDR3 is 13 amino acids. The ends were cut back, 5 bases at V and 4 bases at J, with 12 bases in the middle. Germline assignment: CDR1 DFQATT and CDR2 SNEGSKA (reference sequence). The CDR3 bases are TGCAGTGCTGAGCAAAGGGCTAATCAGCCCCAGCATTTT. Amino acid sequence: CSAEQRANQPQHF.